Below are 26 T cell receptor beta chains sequenced from a single sample in a study of post-analysis software for immune sequencing data. TCR beta libraries were prepared from cDNA with unique molecular identifiers. One entry per CDR3 protein, called by TCRdb with MiXCR from the PCR reads. The sample has hundreds of thousands of distinct CDR3 sequences; approximately 42% are singletons. Regarding the study as a whole: TRBV5-6, TRBV5-1 and TRBV20-1 belonged to a set of about 5 TRBV segments that were more frequent in patients than controls.

These receptors' targets are unknown. Sequenced: blood. Receptor source: a girl aged 2-10 years with multiple sclerosis.

There are a few counts of this clonotype. The chain links TRBV6-5 to TRBJ2-7; D might be TRBD1 or TRBD2, each matching 7 bases. Trimming pared 0 bases from V and 2 bases from J, leaving 11 bases between. The germline CDR1 and CDR2 sequences are MNHEY and SVGAGI. The CDR3 runs 15 residues. The CDR3 sequence: CASSYSAGGAYEQYF. DNA for the CDR3: TGTGCCAGCAGTTACTCGGCAGGGGGGGCCTACGAGCAGTACTTC.

The chain employs TRBV6-1 and TRBJ1-2; 7 bases align to TRBD1. This CDR3 has 20 amino acids. Trimming cost V 6 bases and J 4 bases; bases outside gene matches: 26. CDR1 is MNHNS, CDR2 SASEGT, per germline. The CDR3 sequence: CASRANVGFLGGQNSYGYTF. The DNA of the CDR3 is TGTGCCAGCAGAGCCAACGTCGGGTTCTTAGGGGGACAGAACAGCTATGGCTACACCTTC.

The chain links TRBV20-1 to TRBJ2-5; 10 nucleotides line up with TRBD2. This CDR3 has 15 residues. Germline V gene sequence: CDR1 DFQATT, CDR2 SNEGSKA (reference sequence). Losses at the gene ends were 0 bases for V and 11 bases for J; bases not matched to a gene: 12. CDR3 residues: CSARDALAGVGEQYF. CDR3 nucleotide sequence: TGCAGTGCTAGAGATGCTCTAGCGGGAGTTGGGGAGCAGTACTTC.

This clonotype was picked up a small number of times. The chain employs TRBV27 and TRBJ2-4; 8 nucleotides align to TRBD2. The DNA matches TRBJ2-7 better at its end, which makes the J call doubtful. Germline V gene data show CDR1 as MNHEY and CDR2 as SMNVEV (reference sequence). The CDR3 is 15 residues long. In DNA, the CDR3 is TGTGCCAGCAGTTCCATAGCGGGACTTTACTACGAGCAGTACTTC. Protein sequence: CASSSIAGLYYEQYF.

V usage is TRBV30 and J usage is TRBJ1-2; perhaps TRBD1 as D (5 bases). CDR1 is GTSNPN and CDR2 is SVGIG in the germline V gene (reference sequence). The CDR3 loop spans 13 amino acids. V was clipped by 1 base and J by 7 bases, with 13 bases between them. CDR3: CAWSGPGGFGYTF. Here the CDR3 DNA reads TGTGCCTGGAGTGGGCCCGGGGGGTTTGGCTACACCTTC.

The chain joins TRBV27 to TRBJ2-5; D remains unclear. V was shortened by 3 bases and J by 11 bases, with 16 bases between the two germline ends. Germline V gene data show CDR1 as MNHEY and CDR2 as SMNVEV (reference sequence). The CDR3 totals 13 residues. The CDR3 region is CASSFLGLKEQYF. CDR3 coding DNA: TGTGCCAGCAGTTTTCTGGGGTTAAAAGAGCAGTACTTC.

This clonotype was seen a few times. CDR3: CASSHQGNQPQHF. For the CDR3, the DNA is TGTGCCAGCAGCCATCAGGGCAATCAGCCCCAGCATTTT. The rearrangement links TRBV28 to TRBJ1-5; unclear D gene. The CDR3 has 13 amino acids. The germline CDR1 and CDR2 sequences are MDHEN and SYDVKM. V lost 6 bases and J 2 bases, leaving 8 bases between the germline ends. The variable domain in full, with the rest retrieved from reference TRBV28 and TRBJ1-5, is DVKVTQSSRYLVKRTGEKVFLECVQDMDHENMFWYRQDPGLGLRLIYFSYDVKMKEKGDIPEGYSVSREKKERFSLILESASTNQTSMYLCASSHQGNQPQHFGDGTRLSIL.

This clonotype has more than one count but fewer than ten. V gene TRBV5-1 combines with J gene TRBJ2-7; TRBD2 matches 7 bases. The CDR3 sequence is 18 residues long. The germline V gene has CDR1 SGHRS and CDR2 YFSETQ. J gave up 1 base and V 0 bases, and 13 bases lay outside the gene matches. The CDR3 here is CASSLGGGTVVGSYEQYF. The CDR3 DNA reads as TGCGCCAGCAGCTTGGGGGGAGGGACGGTTGTGGGATCCTACGAGCAGTACTTC.

The V call is TRBV5-1, the J call TRBJ1-6; tentative D call: TRBD1 (6 bases). Trimming shortened V by 4 bases and J by 2 bases, and 13 bases separated the two germline ends. The CDR3 has 16 residues. The germline V gene has CDR1 SGHRS and CDR2 YFSETQ. CDR3 in DNA: TGCGCCAGCAGCACGTCAGGGACACCCTATAATTCACCCCTCCACTTT. This codes for CASSTSGTPYNSPLHF.

Details on this clonotype: The final CDR3 position lacks the conserved phenylalanine or tryptophan, pointing to a likely read error. The chain uses TRBV4-1 and TRBJ2-4; maybe TRBD2 (6 bases). Germline CDR1 reads MGHRA; CDR2 reads YSYEKL. The CDR3 is made up of 13 amino acids. The V end was cut by 9 bases, the J end by 0 bases, with 9 bases between. In DNA form, the CDR3 reads TGCGCCAGACCGGGGGTAGCCAAAAACATTCAGTACTTA. Amino acids: CARPGVAKNIQYL.

The rearrangement uses TRBV20-1 and TRBJ2-7; 11 nucleotides align to TRBD2. The ends lost 0 bases at V and 4 bases at J; junction bases unmatched: 2. The CDR3 is 14 residues long. Looked up from germline, CDR1 is DFQATT and CDR2 is SNEGSKA (reference sequence). DNA for the CDR3: TGCAGTGCTAGAGATTCTAGCGGGAGGTACGAGCAGTACTTC. This sequence encodes CSARDSSGRYEQYF.

This clonotype was seen more than once but under ten times. The J gene is TRBJ2-1, the V gene TRBV29-1; 11 bases fit TRBD2. CDR1 and CDR2 from the germline V gene are SQVTM and ANQGSEA. With V trimmed by 4 bases and J by 8 bases, 7 bases remained unmatched. The CDR3 is made up of 14 amino acids. The chain's CDR3 is CSVVGTSGGDEQFF. The CDR3 bases are TGCAGCGTTGTAGGGACTAGCGGCGGCGATGAGCAGTTCTTC.

This clonotype has just a few counts. V is TRBV10-3 and J is TRBJ2-3; the match to TRBD1 covers 9 bases. The CDR3 length is 15 residues. Germline V CDR1 and CDR2: ENHRY, SYGVKD. Trimming removed 2 bases from V and 4 bases from J; junction bases left unmatched: 4. CDR3 in DNA: TGTGCCATCAGTGAGGGACAGGGGACGGCAGATACGCAGTATTTT. It specifies CAISEGQGTADTQYF.

V is TRBV20-1 and J is TRBJ1-6; D is possibly TRBD1 (6 bases). The germline V gene has CDR1 DFQATT and CDR2 SNEGSKA (reference sequence). The CDR3 has 13 amino acids. The V and J ends lost 6 bases and 7 bases respectively, with 13 bases between them. CDR3 sequence reads: CSALQGENSPLHF. The CDR3 DNA follows: TGCAGTGCCTTACAGGGAGAGAATTCACCCCTCCACTTT.

The table lists this clonotype with a few counts. The rearrangement uses TRBV28 and TRBJ2-1; 7 positions match TRBD1. The germline V gene has CDR1 MDHEN and CDR2 SYDVKM. This CDR3 is 16 amino acids long. V shed 5 bases and J 7 bases; nucleotides not matched to a gene: 14. The CDR3 bases are TGTGCCAGCAGTCCTCTCATCCGGAAACAGGGGAATGAGCAGTTCTTC. Amino acid sequence: CASSPLIRKQGNEQFF.

This clonotype was picked up a small number of times. The chain is built from TRBV5-1 and TRBJ2-3, with D unclear. The V gene's germline CDR1 is SGHRS and CDR2 YFSETQ. The CDR3 is 13 amino acids. V was clipped by 4 bases and J by 7 bases, with 13 bases between them. The CDR3 loop is CASSTQAGHTQYF. The CDR3 DNA reads as TGCGCCAGCAGCACCCAGGCCGGGCATACGCAGTATTTT.

The V gene is TRBV6-1, the J gene TRBJ2-3; D is perhaps TRBD1 (6 bases). CDR3 length: 15 amino acids. The V gene lost 6 bases and the J gene lost 0 bases, with 13 bases spanning the gap. The germline V gene encodes CDR1 MNHNS and CDR2 SASEGT. CDR3 bases: TGTGCCAGCAGATGGACAGACGATAGCACAGATACGCAGTATTTT. This translates into CASRWTDDSTDTQYF.

The genes are TRBV7-6 and TRBJ2-4, with D tentatively TRBD2 (5 bases). Germline V gives CDR1 SGHVS, CDR2 FNYEAQ. The V and J ends lost 1 base and 1 base respectively, with 14 bases between them. This CDR3 region has 17 residues. CDR3 protein: CASSLGTGMSAKNIQYF. The CDR3 DNA reads as TGTGCCAGCAGCTTAGGGACTGGTATGAGTGCCAAAAACATTCAGTACTTC.

The chain carries TRBV10-3 and TRBJ1-2; unclear D gene. The CDR3 spans 13 residues. Germline V gene lookup returns CDR1 ENHRY and CDR2 SYGVKD. Trimming pared 4 bases from V and 6 bases from J, leaving 12 bases between. The CDR3 bases are TGTGCCATCAGTGGGTCTACTAATAATGGCTACACCTTC. This gives the protein CAISGSTNNGYTF.

The chain joins TRBV7-8 to TRBJ2-3, with 13 bases fitting TRBD2. The CDR3 loop spans 17 amino acids. Per germline, CDR1 SGHVS and CDR2 FQNEAQ. The V segment lost 4 bases and the J segment 1 base; nucleotides outside the gene matches: 5. As DNA, the CDR3 is TGTGCCAGCAGCTCCAAGGGACTAGCGGGGCGCACAGATACGCAGTATTTT. Translating it yields CASSSKGLAGRTDTQYF.

The rearrangement links TRBV24-1 to TRBJ2-1; 13 nucleotides line up with TRBD2. The V and J ends lost 7 bases and 9 bases, in that order; junction bases with no gene match: 8. Looked up from germline, CDR1 is KGHDR and CDR2 is SFDVKD. This CDR3 is built from 15 residues. Here the CDR3 reads CATSQLAGGEGEQFF. Written as DNA, the CDR3 is TGTGCCACCAGCCAACTAGCGGGAGGGGAGGGTGAGCAGTTCTTC.

A few counts support this clonotype. The chain couples TRBV28 to TRBJ2-7, with D tentatively TRBD1 (5 bases). The CDR3 loop spans 14 amino acids. V lost 2 bases and J 0 bases, leaving 8 bases between the germline ends. CDR1 MDHEN and CDR2 SYDVKM come from the germline V gene. The CDR3, as DNA: TGTGCCAGCAGTTTAGACAGCAGCTCCTACGAGCAGTACTTC. Translating it yields CASSLDSSSYEQYF.

This chain connects TRBV7-8 to TRBJ2-7, with D perhaps TRBD1 (6 bases). Germline CDR1 is SGHVS and CDR2 is FQNEAQ. The V end lost 3 bases, the J end lost 2 bases, and 14 bases lay between the germline ends. The CDR3 covers 15 residues. CDR3 DNA sequence: TGTGCCAGCAGCTTCTTCGCCCAGGGGACCTACGAGCAGTACTTC. This sequence encodes CASSFFAQGTYEQYF.

This rearrangement joins TRBV4-2 to TRBJ2-5, with a tentative D call TRBD1 (5 bases). V was trimmed by 0 bases and J by 4 bases, leaving 9 bases between them. CDR1 LGHNA and CDR2 YNFKEQ come from the germline V gene. This CDR3 spans 14 amino acids. CDR3 in DNA: TGTGCCAGCAGCCAAGATCTGGGGCCAGAGACCCAGTACTTC. Its protein product is CASSQDLGPETQYF.

This clonotype was seen more than once but under ten times. V gene TRBV28 combines with J gene TRBJ1-1; D is undetermined. CDR3 length: 15 amino acids. V gave up 7 bases and J gave up 0 bases, with 15 bases separating them. CDR1 and CDR2 (germline): MDHEN, SYDVKM. The CDR3 loop is CASTPAGRMNTEAFF. The DNA of the CDR3 is TGTGCCAGCACCCCAGCGGGAAGAATGAACACTGAAGCTTTCTTT. The variable domain in full, with the rest retrieved from reference TRBV28 and TRBJ1-1, is DVKVTQSSRYLVKRTGEKVFLECVQDMDHENMFWYRQDPGLGLRLIYFSYDVKMKEKGDIPEGYSVSREKKERFSLILESASTNQTSMYLCASTPAGRMNTEAFFGQGTRLTVV.

V and J are TRBV20-1 and TRBJ1-2, with no clear D. This CDR3 comprises 14 residues. Germline CDR1 is DFQATT and CDR2 is SNEGSKA (reference sequence). With 0 bases removed from V and 6 bases from J, the gap between germline ends came to 14 bases. This CDR3 reads CSAREGQRRDGYTF. The DNA for the CDR3 is TGCAGTGCTAGAGAAGGCCAAAGGAGAGATGGCTACACCTTC.